Presented here are 32 T cell receptor beta chains from one specimen sequenced in a study of blood T cells in healthy people across ages. With a J-beta primer mix and a sample-barcoded 5' primer, a second PCR ran roughly 6 to 11 cycles. TCRdb used MiXCR to reprocess the 5' RACE reads, holding one entry per CDR3 protein. This sample has over 1,200,000 distinct CDR3 sequences; 55% to 75% occur once, and the top ten carry over 5%. Sequencing input: blood. These receptors were obtained from a man younger than 35 in good health.

The chain has TRBV5-1 and TRBJ2-1, with TRBD1 identical over 11 bases. Germline V gene sequence: CDR1 SGHRS, CDR2 YFSETQ. V was pared by 7 bases and J by 8 bases, with 8 bases of the junction left unmatched. The CDR3 is made up of 14 amino acids. The CDR3 is CASQVRTGGYEQFF. CDR3 DNA sequence: TGCGCCAGCCAAGTTCGGACAGGGGGCTATGAGCAGTTCTTC.

The chain couples TRBV5-1 to TRBJ2-3, with 7 bases identical to TRBD2. Germline V gives CDR1 SGHRS, CDR2 YFSETQ. The CDR3 covers 15 residues. Trimming took 7 bases from V and 3 from J; bases not matched to a gene: 11. CDR3 bases: TGCGCCAGCCGCGGGGCAGCGGGAAGTACAGATACGCAGTATTTT. This translates into CASRGAAGSTDTQYF.

V and J are TRBV6-6 and TRBJ2-7; 8 nucleotides agree with TRBD2. This CDR3 has 16 amino acids. Germline trimming cut 1 base from V and 9 bases from J; bases unmatched to any gene: 14. In germline, CDR1 is MNHNY, CDR2 SVGAGI (reference sequence). The CDR3 spells CASSYFELAEALGQYF. CDR3 DNA: TGTGCCAGCAGTTACTTCGAACTAGCGGAGGCCCTGGGGCAGTACTTC.

This chain connects TRBV20-1 to TRBJ1-6; D is ambiguous. Trimming removed 3 bases at V and 3 bases at J, with 9 bases between. The CDR3 has 14 residues. Germline V lookup: CDR1 DFQATT, CDR2 SNEGSKA (reference sequence). The CDR3 reads CSASSESYNSPLHF. The CDR3 bases are TGCAGTGCTAGTAGCGAAAGCTATAATTCACCCCTCCACTTT.

The chain uses TRBV7-2 and TRBJ2-3, with 9 positions matching TRBD2. Germline CDR1 and CDR2: SGHTA and FQGNSA. The CDR3 totals 16 residues. Trimming at V came to 5 bases and at J to 3 bases, leaving 9 bases not matched to a gene. The CDR3 region is CASSLLGAGGTDTQYF. Here the CDR3 DNA reads TGTGCCAGCAGCCTTTTGGGAGCGGGAGGTACAGATACGCAGTATTTT.

A few counts support this clonotype. The chain uses TRBV7-2 and TRBJ1-6, with D maybe TRBD1 (5 bases). The CDR3 extends over 13 amino acids. V was trimmed by 2 bases and J by 12 bases, leaving 11 bases between them. Germline loops: CDR1 SGHTA, CDR2 FQGNSA. The DNA of the CDR3 is TGTGCCAGCAGCTTATGGGACGGAGAACCCCTCCACTTT. Its translation is CASSLWDGEPLHF.

The chain recombines TRBV20-1 with TRBJ2-7; D is undetermined. Trimming left V 5 bases short and J 4 bases short, with 12 bases between. Per germline, CDR1 DFQATT and CDR2 SNEGSKA (reference sequence). The CDR3 sequence is 12 residues long. CDR3 in DNA: TGCAGTGCTCCCCGTTCCCGATACGAGCAGTACTTC. It specifies CSAPRSRYEQYF.

This clonotype was seen more than once but under ten times. V is TRBV5-6 and J is TRBJ2-6; D gene ambiguous. Germline V gives CDR1 SGHDT, CDR2 YYEEEE. The CDR3 has 14 residues. Trimming took off 4 bases at V and 6 bases at J, with 11 bases between the two ends. As DNA, the CDR3 is TGTGCCAGCAGCCCTGTCAGTGTGGCCAACGTCCTGACTTTC. Its translation: CASSPVSVANVLTF.

Details on this clonotype: The germline gene is not matched at one end of the junction; a read error may be the cause. The chain carries TRBV20-1 and TRBJ2-1; TRBD2 matches at 9 bases. Germline V CDR1 and CDR2: DFQATT, SNEGSKA (reference sequence). CDR3 size: 14 residues. In DNA form, the CDR3 reads TGCAGTGCCAGAGGTTGGCGGGAGGGGGGTGAGCAGTTCTTC. Its translation: CSARGWREGGEQFF.

The chain uses TRBV4-1 and TRBJ2-7, with 8 bases lining up with TRBD2. This CDR3 comprises 14 residues. The J segment lost 6 bases and the V segment lost 2 bases, leaving 6 bases of the junction unmatched. CDR1 and CDR2 from the germline V gene are MGHRA and YSYEKL. In nucleotides, the CDR3 is TGCGCCAGCAGCCAATGGACTAGCTTGGGCGAGCAGTACTTC. It translates to CASSQWTSLGEQYF.

The chain combines TRBV2 with TRBJ2-3, with D uncertain. The CDR3 consists of 13 residues. Germline V CDR1 and CDR2: SNHLY, FYNNEI. With 6 bases removed from V and 0 bases from J, the gap between germline ends came to 7 bases. CDR3 in DNA: TGTGCCAGCAGGTTAAACAGCACAGATACGCAGTATTTT. Encoded protein: CASRLNSTDTQYF.

The V and J genes are TRBV4-1 and TRBJ1-5; D not resolved. Between the trimmed V and J ends, which lost 1 base and 9 bases, there was a span of 13 bases. CDR3 length: 14 amino acids. Germline CDR1 reads MGHRA; CDR2 reads YSYEKL. The CDR3 DNA sequence: TGCGCCAGCAGCCAAGCCCTCGAAGGCGGGCCCCAGCATTTT. It encodes CASSQALEGGPQHF.

The rearrangement joins TRBV7-2 to TRBJ2-7; TRBD1 agrees at 11 bases. The DNA end is more similar to TRBJ2-5, so the J call may be wrong. The CDR3 sequence is 16 residues long. The germline V gene encodes CDR1 SGHTA and CDR2 FQGNSA. CDR3 loop: CASSLDWTGGSETQYF. The CDR3 DNA is TGTGCCAGCAGCTTAGACTGGACAGGGGGCTCGGAGACCCAGTACTTC.

The chain uses TRBV15 and TRBJ2-1; no clear D gene. Germline lookup yields CDR1 LNHNV and CDR2 YYDKDF (reference sequence). CDR3 length: 15 residues. The V and J ends lost 1 base and 0 bases respectively, with 7 bases between them. CDR3 in amino acids: CATSRAQASYNEQFF. In nucleotides, the CDR3 is TGTGCCACCAGCAGAGCTCAAGCCTCCTACAATGAGCAGTTCTTC.

J is TRBJ2-2 and V is TRBV6-4; tentatively, D is TRBD1 or TRBD2 (5 bases each). This CDR3 is 14 amino acids long. CDR1 and CDR2 (germline): MRHNA, SNTAGT. V lost 8 bases and J 3 bases, leaving 13 bases between the germline ends. The CDR3 region has the DNA TGTGCCAGCGCACGGGACGGGTACACCGGGGAGCTGTTTTTT. Translating gives CASARDGYTGELFF.

This clonotype was seen only a few times. J is TRBJ2-7 and V is TRBV10-3, with D perhaps matching TRBD1 (5 bases). The CDR3 is 12 residues long. Trimming removed 10 bases at V and 2 bases at J, with 12 bases between. In germline, CDR1 is ENHRY, CDR2 SYGVKD. The CDR3, as DNA: TGTGCCACTATGACAGCAACCTACGAGCAGTACTTC. Its protein is CATMTATYEQYF.

This chain's CDR3 is CASSQATGGYYEQYF. The CDR3 coding sequence is TGCGCCAGCAGCCAGGCCACAGGGGGCTATTACGAGCAGTACTTC. The rearrangement joins TRBV4-1 to TRBJ2-4; 9 bases match TRBD1. The J call may be in error: the DNA end matches TRBJ2-7 better. Germline values: CDR1 MGHRA, CDR2 YSYEKL. The CDR3 has 15 amino acids.

The chain recombines TRBV2 with TRBJ2-3, with 7 bases matching TRBD2. Germline V gives CDR1 SNHLY, CDR2 FYNNEI. Trimming took 9 bases from V and 5 from J; bases not matched to a gene: 8. CDR3 length equals 13 residues. The CDR3 region is CASAGERGDTQYF. CDR3 nucleotide sequence: TGTGCCAGTGCGGGAGAACGAGGAGATACGCAGTATTTT.

This clonotype has just a few counts. The chain recombines TRBV5-1 with TRBJ2-3; 8 positions agree with TRBD1. This CDR3 has 16 residues. CDR1 SGHRS and CDR2 YFSETQ come from the germline V gene. The junction had 4 bases not matched to a gene; V was cut back by 0 bases and J by 1 base. DNA for the CDR3: TGCGCCAGCAGCTTGGATCAGGGACAGGGCACAGATACGCAGTATTTT. Translated: CASSLDQGQGTDTQYF.

This chain connects TRBV11-2 to TRBJ2-2; TRBD2 agrees at 9 bases. The V segment lost 3 bases and the J segment 1 base; nucleotides outside the gene matches: 12. The CDR3 loop spans 19 amino acids. The germline gives CDR1 SGHAT, CDR2 FQNNGV. The CDR3 reads CASSFPDTGLAENTGELFF. As DNA, the CDR3 is TGTGCCAGCAGCTTTCCGGACACGGGACTAGCTGAGAACACCGGGGAGCTGTTTTTT.

The rearrangement uses TRBV7-2 and TRBJ1-5; D unresolved. This CDR3 comprises 14 residues. CDR1 is SGHTA and CDR2 is FQGNSA in the germline V gene. The V end was cut by 1 base, the J end by 1 base, with 5 bases between. The CDR3: CASSLVASNQPQHF. In DNA, the CDR3 is TGTGCCAGCAGCTTAGTCGCCAGCAATCAGCCCCAGCATTTT.

The rearrangement links TRBV29-1 to TRBJ1-4; 8 bases agree with TRBD1. Germline assignment: CDR1 SQVTM and CDR2 ANQGSEA. V gave up 3 bases and J gave up 8 bases; unmatched junction bases: 5. The CDR3 is made up of 13 amino acids. CDR3 DNA sequence: TGCAGCGTTGATGAGTCAGGGGGCGAAAAACTGTTTTTT. Its translation: CSVDESGGEKLFF.

This clonotype was picked up a small number of times. The rearrangement joins TRBV6-1 to TRBJ2-3; 8 bases are a match to TRBD2. There are 18 residues in the CDR3. Germline V gene data show CDR1 as MNHNS and CDR2 as SASEGT. V shed 6 bases and J 1 base; nucleotides not matched to a gene: 15. The CDR3 bases are TGTGCCAGCAGCTTGACGGGAGGGACGATAGCGGGCACAGATACGCAGTATTTT. The encoded protein is CASSLTGGTIAGTDTQYF.

The CDR3 DNA is TGCGCCAGCGTGTCTGAGTTTTACAATGAGCAGTTCTTC. Encoded protein: CASVSEFYNEQFF. This sequence joins TRBV4-1 and TRBJ2-1; D remains unclear. There are 13 residues in the CDR3. CDR1 is MGHRA, CDR2 YSYEKL, per germline. V lost 8 bases, J lost 4 bases, and 12 bases lay in between.

This clonotype was found once. This rearrangement joins TRBV7-8 to TRBJ1-5, with TRBD1 as a possible D gene (5 bases). V dropped 4 bases and J dropped 4 bases, with 17 bases sitting between them. Germline V gene data show CDR1 as SGHVS and CDR2 as FQNEAQ. CDR3 length: 16 amino acids. Here the CDR3 DNA reads TGTGCCAGCAGCTCGAGTGGGGCTGGGGTAAATCAGCCCCAGCATTTT. Translated: CASSSSGAGVNQPQHF.

The chain carries TRBV13 and TRBJ2-5; possible D gene TRBD2, 6 bases. V gave up 3 bases and J gave up 2 bases, with 13 bases separating them. The CDR3 is made up of 15 amino acids. Germline CDR1 reads PRHDT; CDR2 reads FYEKMQ (reference sequence). CDR3 sequence (DNA): TGTGCCAGCAGCTTCGGAGCGGAGGGACAAGAGACCCAGTACTTC. The encoded protein is CASSFGAEGQETQYF.

The chain is built from TRBV6-5 and TRBJ2-2; unclear D gene. The V gene lost 2 bases and the J gene lost 5 bases, with 9 bases spanning the gap. The germline gives CDR1 MNHEY, CDR2 SVGAGI. There are 14 residues in the CDR3. CDR3 DNA: TGTGCCAGCAGTTACCAACGGCCAACCGGGGAGCTGTTTTTT. Amino acid sequence: CASSYQRPTGELFF.

This clonotype was recorded a few times. This rearrangement joins TRBV2 to TRBJ2-7; D perhaps matches TRBD2 (5 bases). The CDR3 length is 14 residues. Trimming took 6 bases from V and 1 from J, leaving 13 bases between them. Germline V gene data show CDR1 as SNHLY and CDR2 as FYNNEI. CDR3 sequence (DNA): TGTGCCAGCAGCCCGACCCCGGGGTCCTACGAGCAGTACTTC. Its translation: CASSPTPGSYEQYF. The whole variable domain, filled in from reference TRBV2 and TRBJ2-7, reads EPEVTQTPSHQVTQMGQEVILRCVPISNHLYFYWYRQILGQKVEFLVSFYNNEISEKSEIFDDQFSVERPDGSNFTLKIRSTKLEDSAMYFCASSPTPGSYEQYFGPGTRLTVT.

The chain combines TRBV14 with TRBJ2-7; 7 nucleotides match TRBD2. J gave up 2 bases and V 3 bases, and 19 bases lay outside the gene matches. Germline lookup yields CDR1 SGHDN and CDR2 FVKESK. CDR3 length: 19 amino acids. CDR3 sequence: CASSHPGSGISRRPYEQYF. The CDR3 coding sequence is TGTGCCAGCAGCCACCCCGGCAGCGGGATATCCAGGAGGCCCTACGAGCAGTACTTC.

This rearrangement joins TRBV4-2 to TRBJ2-1, with D possibly matching TRBD2 (7 bases). CDR3 length equals 17 residues. Germline values: CDR1 LGHNA, CDR2 YNFKEQ. V was shortened by 0 bases and J by 6 bases, with 18 bases between the two germline ends. The CDR3 DNA follows: TGTGCCAGCAGCCAAGAGTGGGGGGGACACCCAAGCAATGAGCAGTTCTTC. This translates into CASSQEWGGHPSNEQFF.

The chain uses TRBV20-1 and TRBJ2-1; TRBD2 matches at 9 bases. V shed 1 base and J 7 bases; nucleotides not matched to a gene: 11. The CDR3 is made up of 16 amino acids. The V gene's germline CDR1 is DFQATT and CDR2 SNEGSKA (reference sequence). The CDR3 region has the DNA TGCAGTGCTAGAGGAGCCCGTCCGCGGGAGGGGAATGAGCAGTTCTTC. It codes for CSARGARPREGNEQFF.

This clonotype has a single count. The rearrangement joins TRBV6-1 to TRBJ2-3; D uncertain. The CDR3 is 16 residues long. Per germline, CDR1 MNHNS and CDR2 SASEGT. The ends were cut back, 3 bases at V and 0 bases at J, with 13 bases in the middle. The CDR3 coding sequence is TGTGCCAGCAGTGAGAAGGGCGGATCTAGCACAGATACGCAGTATTTT. It is translated as CASSEKGGSSTDTQYF.